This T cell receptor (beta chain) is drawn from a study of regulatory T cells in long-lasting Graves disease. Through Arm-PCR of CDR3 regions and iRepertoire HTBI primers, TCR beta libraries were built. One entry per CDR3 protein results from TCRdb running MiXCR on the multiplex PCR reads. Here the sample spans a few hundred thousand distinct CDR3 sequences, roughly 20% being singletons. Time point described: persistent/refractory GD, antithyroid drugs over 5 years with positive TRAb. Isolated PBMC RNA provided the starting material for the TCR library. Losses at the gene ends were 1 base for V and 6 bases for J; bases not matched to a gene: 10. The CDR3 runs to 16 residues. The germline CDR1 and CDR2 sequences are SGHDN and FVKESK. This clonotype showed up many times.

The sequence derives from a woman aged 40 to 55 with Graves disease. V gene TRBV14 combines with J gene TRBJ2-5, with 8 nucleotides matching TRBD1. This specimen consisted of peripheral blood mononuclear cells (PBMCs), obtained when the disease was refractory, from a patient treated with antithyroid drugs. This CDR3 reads CASSQVAKTGGQTQYF. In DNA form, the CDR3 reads TGTGCCAGCAGCCAAGTTGCAAAAACAGGGGGACAGACCCAGTACTTC. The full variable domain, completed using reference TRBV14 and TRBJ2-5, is EAGVTQFPSHSVIEKGQTVTLRCDPISGHDNLYWYRRVMGKEIKFLLHFVKESKQDESGMPNNRFLAERTGGTYSTLKVQPAELEDSGVYFCASSQVAKTGGQTQYFGPGTRLLVL.